This T cell receptor (beta chain) was profiled in a study of OX40 agonist ivuxolimab in advanced cancers. As for the study more broadly: The costimulatory receptor OX40 (CD134) was targeted by ivuxolimab, a fully human IgG2 agonistic monoclonal antibody. Intravenous ivuxolimab was administered to patients every 2 weeks at six dose levels: 0.01, 0.1, 0.3, 1.5, 3 and 10 mg/kg. Of the roughly 52 dose-escalation patients, hepatocellular carcinoma was present in roughly 19, melanoma in approximately 15, renal cell carcinoma in 9 and head and neck cancer in 9. The dose-escalation cohort was over 70% male with a mean age of about 65 years, ranging from 23 to 79. Patients were allowed to have had prior anti-PD-1, anti-PD-L1 or anti-CTLA-4 therapy, and approximately 37% of the dose-escalation patients had been treated with checkpoint inhibitors. Partial responses were achieved by three dose-escalation patients, of whom one had hepatocellular carcinoma and two had cutaneous melanoma. Peripheral TCRbeta sequencing aimed to test whether ivuxolimab altered TCR sequence diversity and caused clonal T-cell expansion. The paper describes the monotherapy dose-escalation part (N of about 57 patients) of the phase I trial of ivuxolimab.

The germline V gene gives CDR1 as ENHRY and CDR2 as SYGVKD. Spanning cysteine to phenylalanine, the CDR3 consists of 14 amino acids. CDR3 DNA is the only sequence kept; it has 42 bases, read in frame from the first base. V sheds 6 bases and J sheds 1 base, leaving 11 bases between their ends. Concerning this clone itself: Its recognized antigen is unknown. Base qualities are missing; no much larger clone stands one base away.

For sequencing of the TCRbeta CDR3 region, genomic DNA was extracted from the sorted cells. The immunoSEQ Assay was used for sequencing of TCRbeta CDR3 regions. What TCRdb holds here is the immuneACCESS table cut down to in-frame rearrangements. Part of the clones is not present; checked against another copy, under half of the missing clones reflect an unresolved V gene, and the others are unexplained. In all, the sample holds roughly 80,000 clones, and around 82% of those were seen once. Just under 7% of the sample is taken by the ten largest. The trial excluded patients who had a history of autoimmune disease or who were on systemic immunosuppression. Peripheral blood for TCR sequencing was drawn from every dose cohort at baseline, at cycle 4 day 1 and at cycle 7 day 1. Samples came from an open-label, multicenter, first-in-human phase I dose-escalation trial of ivuxolimab. Adults with locally advanced or metastatic head and neck squamous cell, hepatocellular, melanoma or renal cell carcinoma were enrolled in the trial. CD4+ and CD8+ T cells were sorted separately from peripheral blood before TCR sequencing.

What the research found in general, with its limitations: Partial responders in the 0.1-3.0 mg/kg groups had among the lowest normalized peripheral clonal expansion, especially among CD8+ T cells. Which antigens the clonally expanded peripheral T cells were specific for was not determined. Low levels of normalized T-cell clonal expansion were also seen in some patients who did not respond. At doses of 0.1 to 3.0 mg/kg, clonal expansion of both CD4+ and CD8+ T cells in blood was seen between baseline and week 6. After ivuxolimab, expanded clones were on average more numerous among CD8+ T cells than among CD4+ T cells.

The rearrangement joined TRBV10-3 to TRBJ2-3, with a weak D call of TRBD1 (6 bases match). The sequence was collected from an adult with an advanced solid tumor such as melanoma, head and neck, liver or kidney cancer. Source: CD4+ or CD8+ T cells sorted from blood, taken in a trial of the OX40 agonist ivuxolimab. Here the CDR3 is given as CAIRGQTGTDTQYF. The base sequence is TGTGCCATCAGAGGACAGACCGGCACAGATACGCAGTATTTT.